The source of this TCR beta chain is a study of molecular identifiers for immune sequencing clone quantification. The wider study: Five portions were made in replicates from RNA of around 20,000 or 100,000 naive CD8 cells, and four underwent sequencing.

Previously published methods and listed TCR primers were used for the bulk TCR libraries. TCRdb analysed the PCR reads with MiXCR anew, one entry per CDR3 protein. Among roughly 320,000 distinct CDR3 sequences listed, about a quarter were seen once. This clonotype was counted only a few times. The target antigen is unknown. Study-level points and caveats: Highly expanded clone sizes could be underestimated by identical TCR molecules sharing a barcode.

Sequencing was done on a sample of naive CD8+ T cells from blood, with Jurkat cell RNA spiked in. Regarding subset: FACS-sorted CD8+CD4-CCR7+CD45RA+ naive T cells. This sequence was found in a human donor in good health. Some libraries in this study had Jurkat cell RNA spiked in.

The CDR3 region is CSARERDQYF. As DNA, the CDR3 is TGCAGTGCTAGGGAACGGGACCAGTACTTC. The V gene is TRBV20-1, the J gene TRBJ2-5; a possible D gene is TRBD2 (5 bases). Looked up from germline, CDR1 is DFQATT and CDR2 is SNEGSKA (reference sequence). Trimming shortened V by 3 bases and J by 10 bases, and 9 bases separated the two germline ends. The length of the CDR3 is 10 residues.